This T cell receptor (beta chain) was identified in a study of T cells in Graves' hyperthyroidism and ophthalmopathy (dated by TCRdb to the late 2010s). Notes on the research overall: Peripheral blood samples were taken at the time of initial diagnosis, prior to any treatment. After blood sampling, hyperthyroidism patients were treated with methimazole at a starting dose of 30 mg daily, and ophthalmopathy patients were treated with high-dose intravenous methylprednisolone. Prospective prediction of ophthalmopathy was tested in an independent validation cohort of 18 to 20 hyperthyroidism patients and approximately 17 patients who later progressed to ophthalmopathy. For training and testing, the roughly 97 patients in the discovery cohort were randomly divided in a 7:3 ratio. The paper describes TCR Vbeta CDR3 sequencing of 135 peripheral blood samples, made up of fewer than 50 ophthalmopathy patients, 70 to 75 hyperthyroidism patients and 17 progressor patients. In addition, the study compared T-cell repertoires in thyroid tissue and in blood from 6 or 7 Graves' hyperthyroidism patients. To identify distinguishing TCR V-J signatures, a discovery cohort of some 100 patients was used, comprising 43 with Graves' ophthalmopathy and some 60 with stable Graves' hyperthyroidism. Study-level results and caveats: Ophthalmopathy was separated from stable hyperthyroidism by a 13 V-J signature model, with about 86% sensitivity and around 81% specificity obtained in cross-validation and 80%/75% obtained in testing. In validation, the model predicted progression to ophthalmopathy with 65% to 71% sensitivity and roughly 75% specificity, a median of about 6 months before onset. Most expanded thyroid clonotypes (frequency above 0.001) were also found in blood, which suggests that blood repertoires may mirror thyroid immune responses. No statistical method was used to fix the sample size in advance, and group allocation was not hidden from the investigators.

Graves' hyperthyroidism was defined as stable when no progression to ophthalmopathy occurred over 18 months of follow-up. Hyperthyroidism patients were newly diagnosed, with disease duration under 2 months, and aged 18 to 65 years. Patients with uncontrolled infections, other autoimmune diseases, pregnancy or lactation were excluded. Diagnoses relied on clinical symptoms, serum thyroxine and TRAb, thyroid ultrasound and orbital computed tomography. PBMCs were isolated from approximately 10 ml of fresh peripheral blood by Ficoll-Paque density gradient centrifugation. Total RNA was extracted with Trizol reagent, and quality was checked on an Agilent 2100 Bioanalyzer. This clonotype was recorded many times. No antigen is known for it. No qualities accompany the bases; no much larger clone lies one base away. Spanning cysteine to phenylalanine, the CDR3 consists of 12 amino acids. Just the 36-base CDR3 DNA is kept, in frame starting at base 1. The germline V gene supplies CDR1 MNHEY and CDR2 SVGEGT. V drops 5 bases and J drops 3 bases, leaving 8 bases in between.

The TCR beta CDR3 regions were amplified from the RNA transcripts. For the first round of RT-PCR on the TCR CDR3, the HTBI primer set was used together with the Qiagen OneStep RT-PCR kit. Libraries were constructed in a second round of multiplex PCR, after which size selection and purification were carried out. Libraries were sequenced paired-end with 100 bp reads on an Illumina HiSeq2000. Turning to the authors' computational methods: SOAPnuke was used to process the raw data, throwing out any read that contained adapters or uncalled bases, had a mean Phred below 15, or lacked an exact constant-primer or identifier match. High-quality paired reads were merged using COPE v1.2.5, and each unique nucleotide sequence was defined as a clonotype. MiTCR v1.1 was used to align clonotypes to the IMGT TRBV, TRBD and TRBJ reference segments. Analysis was restricted to V-J combinations with a frequency above 0.0001, which covered over 98% of repertoires. The TCS score was defined as the ratio of F50 (clonal expansion) to E x V (chaos), calculated using BLOSUM62-based TCRdist between CDR3 peptides within each V-J. Welch's t-statistics and random forest reduced roughly 500 V-J features to 13, which were used in a naive Bayes classifier (R e1071). TCRdb reanalyzed the raw reads on its own, using fastp at Q25 for trimming and MiXCR for clone calling, and kept in-frame beta chains. Every entry covers one CDR3 protein and lists the most common genes and DNA from its rows. These V and J calls derive from TCRdb rather than the authors' analysis. In all, the sample holds fewer than 350,000 distinct CDR3 sequences, and about an eighth of those were seen once. The top ten clones comprise 6.5% to 10% of the sample.

Input material: blood. The origin of this receptor is a woman between 35 and 50 years old with Graves' hyperthyroidism. Recombination linked TRBV6-2 or TRBV6-3 to TRBJ2-7; no D segment can be confidently identified. The CDR3 amino acid sequence is: CASSPFRYEQYF. The nucleotide sequence reads TGTGCCAGCAGTCCCTTCCGCTACGAGCAGTACTTC.